Following are 17 T cell receptor beta chains from one sample sequenced in a study of blood T cell repertoires in COVID-19. The data were produced by immunoSEQ multiplex PCR, yet TCRdb's version contains in-frame clones alone and is incomplete. In the table there are about 82,000 clones, around four fifths of which are singletons. Input material: peripheral blood. All receptors derive from an elderly man with active or convalescent COVID-19.

The chain employs TRBV19 and TRBJ2-1; D may be TRBD2 (6 bases). Trimming cost V 1 base and J 2 bases, with 15 bases left between them. Germline CDR1 is LNHDA and CDR2 is SQIVND (reference sequence). This CDR3 has 17 amino acids. CDR3 bases: TGTGCCAGTAGTATAGCCGATGGGGCGGGGACCTACAATGAGCAGTTCTTC. Translating it yields CASSIADGAGTYNEQFF.

The chain links TRBV19 to TRBJ1-6; 11 bases are shared with TRBD1. Germline V gene lookup returns CDR1 LNHDA and CDR2 SQIVND (reference sequence). Trimming cost V 6 bases and J 5 bases; bases outside gene matches: 0. The CDR3 covers 14 residues. The CDR3 bases are TGTGCCAGTAGGGGACAGGGGGATAATTCACCCCTCCACTTT. It translates to CASRGQGDNSPLHF.

This clone has more than one count but fewer than ten. The chain recombines TRBV5-3 with TRBJ1-5, with 7 bases that match TRBD1. TRBV5-3 is filed as an ORF, its function uncertain. The V and J ends lost 3 bases and 0 bases, in that order; junction bases with no gene match: 15. This CDR3 is built from 19 residues. CDR3 bases: TGTGCCAGAAGCTCCACCTACGAGCCAGACAGGGATAGCAATCAGCCCCAGCATTTT. Protein: CARSSTYEPDRDSNQPQHF.

The rearrangement uses TRBV27 and TRBJ1-5; no clear D. Germline CDR1 and CDR2: MNHEY and SMNVEV (reference sequence). The V end lost 5 bases, the J end lost 1 base, and 9 bases lay between the germline ends. The CDR3 sequence is 14 residues long. DNA for the CDR3: TGTGCCAGCAGTCCGCGGGGAAGCAATCAGCCCCAGCATTTT. Residues: CASSPRGSNQPQHF.

This sequence joins TRBV24-1 and TRBJ1-5; 7 bases align to TRBD1. The V and J ends lost 3 bases and 4 bases, in that order; junction bases with no gene match: 8. This CDR3 comprises 16 residues. Per the germline V gene, CDR1 is KGHDR and CDR2 is SFDVKD. As DNA, the CDR3 is TGTGCCACCAGTGATCGGGACAGTAGGCTTAATCAGCCCCAGCATTTT. Encoded protein: CATSDRDSRLNQPQHF.

The genes are TRBV5-1 and TRBJ1-1, with D perhaps TRBD1 (5 bases). V lost 4 bases and J lost 4, with 17 bases in between. Germline CDR1 SGHRS, CDR2 YFSETQ. The CDR3 loop spans 15 amino acids. CDR3 loop: CASSPRAGESTEAFF. The CDR3 DNA reads as TGCGCCAGCAGCCCCCGCGCGGGGGAGAGCACTGAAGCTTTCTTT. The complete variable domain, with remaining parts taken from reference TRBV5-1 and TRBJ1-1, reads KAGVTQTPRYLIKTRGQQVTLSCSPISGHRSVSWYQQTPGQGLQFLFEYFSETQRNKGNFPGRFSGRQFSNSRSEMNVSTLELGDSALYLCASSPRAGESTEAFFGQGTRLTVV.

This chain connects TRBV24-1 to TRBJ2-1; 7 bases align to TRBD2. The germline V gene has CDR1 KGHDR and CDR2 SFDVKD. Germline trimming cut 5 bases from V and 10 bases from J; bases unmatched to any gene: 10. The CDR3 covers 14 residues. Written as DNA, the CDR3 is TGTGCCACCAGTGCTCCGACTAGCCTCAACGAGCAGTTCTTC. It encodes CATSAPTSLNEQFF.

The genes are TRBV28 and TRBJ1-5; D is unresolved. The germline gives CDR1 MDHEN, CDR2 SYDVKM. The CDR3 runs 11 residues. With 5 bases removed from V and 5 bases from J, the gap between germline ends came to 4 bases. For the CDR3, the DNA is TGTGCCAGCAGTCCCGATCAGCCCCAGCATTTT. It yields the protein CASSPDQPQHF.

The V and J genes are TRBV18 and TRBJ1-4; D remains unclear. Germline V lookup: CDR1 KGHSH, CDR2 LQKENI. The CDR3 has 16 amino acids. The V and J ends lost 2 bases and 0 bases respectively, with 10 bases between them. The CDR3 here is CASSPTGGATNEKLFF. The DNA of the CDR3 is TGTGCCAGCTCACCAACGGGCGGGGCAACTAATGAAAAACTGTTTTTT.

There are a few counts of this clone. The chain is built from TRBV7-8 and TRBJ1-3, with D hard to call. V lost 7 bases to trimming and J lost 8 bases, with 18 bases between them. Germline lookup yields CDR1 SGHVS and CDR2 FQNEAQ. This CDR3 has 14 amino acids. The CDR3 region is CASIRKAGSDTIYF. The CDR3 DNA follows: TGTGCCAGCATTCGTAAGGCGGGCTCGGACACCATATATTTT.

The chain has TRBV27 and TRBJ1-1, with D possibly being TRBD1 (5 bases). The CDR3 extends over 14 amino acids. CDR1 is MNHEY and CDR2 is SMNVEV in the germline V gene (reference sequence). V lost 4 bases to trimming and J lost 1 base, with 10 bases between them. In nucleotides, the CDR3 is TGTGCCAGCAGTTCCAGGGCTCCGAACACTGAAGCTTTCTTT. Amino acids: CASSSRAPNTEAFF.

The chain is built from TRBV28 and TRBJ1-1; TRBD1 aligns across 8 bases. The length of the CDR3 is 14 residues. CDR1 is MDHEN and CDR2 is SYDVKM in the germline V gene. Trimming took 9 bases from V and 4 from J; bases not matched to a gene: 10. The chain's CDR3 is CASLAGGSRTEAFF. CDR3 DNA sequence: TGTGCCAGTCTCGCAGGGGGCTCACGCACTGAAGCTTTCTTT.

Here the CDR3 DNA reads TGTGCCAGCAGCCCGAGTTCCGCGGTAGCCAAAAACATTCAGTACTTC. It specifies CASSPSSAVAKNIQYF. The rearrangement links TRBV14 to TRBJ2-4; D is undetermined. The germline CDR1 and CDR2 sequences are SGHDN and FVKESK. The CDR3 consists of 16 residues. Trimming took off 4 bases at V and 0 bases at J, with 13 bases between the two ends.

This chain joins TRBV19 and TRBJ1-1, with 7 bases lining up with TRBD1. V dropped 4 bases and J dropped 6; count of bases not matched to a gene: 8. The germline V gene encodes CDR1 LNHDA and CDR2 SQIVND (reference sequence). The CDR3 extends over 14 amino acids. This chain's CDR3 is CASSNPDRSAEAFF. As DNA, the CDR3 is TGTGCCAGTAGTAACCCGGACAGGTCTGCTGAAGCTTTCTTT.

This clone was detected a few times. This sequence joins TRBV18 and TRBJ1-4; 7 bases fit TRBD1. Germline CDR1 and CDR2: KGHSH and LQKENI. Germline trimming cut 1 base from V and 7 bases from J; bases unmatched to any gene: 3. The CDR3 consists of 14 residues. As DNA, the CDR3 is TGTGCCAGCTCACCACAGGGGGCAGCTGAAAAACTGTTTTTT. Protein: CASSPQGAAEKLFF.

V and J are TRBV27 and TRBJ2-7; 12 nucleotides agree with TRBD1. The CDR3 totals 13 residues. V trimming: 5 bases; J trimming: 9 bases; junction bases outside the gene matches: 5. Germline CDR1 MNHEY, CDR2 SMNVEV (reference sequence). DNA for the CDR3: TGTGCCAGCAGTCAGGGACAGGGGGCGCGGCAGTACGTC. Protein: CASSQGQGARQYV.

This clone was counted between two and nine times. V is TRBV19 and J is TRBJ1-5; D possibly corresponds to TRBD1 (6 bases). Trimming removed 3 bases from V and 0 bases from J, with 9 bases in between. Germline V lookup: CDR1 LNHDA, CDR2 SQIVND (reference sequence). The CDR3 loop spans 15 amino acids. CDR3: CASSMTGVSNQPQHF. CDR3 DNA: TGTGCCAGTAGTATGACAGGAGTTAGCAATCAGCCCCAGCATTTT.